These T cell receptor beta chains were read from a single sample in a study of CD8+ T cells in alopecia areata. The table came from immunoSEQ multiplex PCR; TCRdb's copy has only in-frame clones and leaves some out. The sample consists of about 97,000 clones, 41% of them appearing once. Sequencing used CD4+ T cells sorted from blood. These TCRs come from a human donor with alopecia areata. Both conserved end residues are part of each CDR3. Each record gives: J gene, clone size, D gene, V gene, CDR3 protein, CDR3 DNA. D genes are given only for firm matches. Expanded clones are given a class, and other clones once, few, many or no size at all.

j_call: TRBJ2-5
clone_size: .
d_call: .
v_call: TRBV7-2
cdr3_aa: CASSLEFGLGGGETQYF
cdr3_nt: TGTGCCAGCAGCTTAGAGTTCGGGCTCGGGGGCGGAGAGACCCAGTACTTC

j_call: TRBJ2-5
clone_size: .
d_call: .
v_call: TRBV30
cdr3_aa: CAWSVRGGETQYF
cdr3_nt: TGTGCCTGGAGTGTACGAGGTGGAGAGACCCAGTACTTC

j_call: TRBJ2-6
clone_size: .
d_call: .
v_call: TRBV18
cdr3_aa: CASSPTRSSSSGANVLTF
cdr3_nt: TGTGCCAGCTCACCAACTCGGTCTTCGAGCTCTGGGGCCAACGTCCTGACTTTC

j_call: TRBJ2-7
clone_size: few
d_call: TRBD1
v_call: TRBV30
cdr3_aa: CAWGQDHEQYF
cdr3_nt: TGTGCCTGGGGACAGGACCACGAGCAGTACTTC

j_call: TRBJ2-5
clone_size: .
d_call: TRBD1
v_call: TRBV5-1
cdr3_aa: CASSWGQGYQETQYF
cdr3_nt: TGCGCCAGCAGCTGGGGACAGGGGTACCAAGAGACCCAGTACTTC

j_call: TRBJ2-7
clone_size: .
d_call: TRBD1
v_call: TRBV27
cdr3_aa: CASSAGDRSYEQYF
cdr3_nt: TGTGCCAGCAGTGCTGGGGACAGATCCTACGAGCAGTACTTC

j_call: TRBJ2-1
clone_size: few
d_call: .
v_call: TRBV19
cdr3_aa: CASSIAAVRNEQFF
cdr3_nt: TGTGCCAGTAGTATAGCGGCAGTTAGGAATGAGCAGTTCTTC

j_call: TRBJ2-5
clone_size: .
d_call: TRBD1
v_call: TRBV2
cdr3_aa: CASSGQGRSETQYF
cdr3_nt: TGTGCCAGCAGTGGACAGGGGAGAAGTGAGACCCAGTACTTC

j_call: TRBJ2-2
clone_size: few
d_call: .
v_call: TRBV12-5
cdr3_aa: CASGLVQGGTGELFF
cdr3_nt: TGTGCTAGTGGTTTGGTACAAGGAGGCACCGGGGAGCTGTTTTTT

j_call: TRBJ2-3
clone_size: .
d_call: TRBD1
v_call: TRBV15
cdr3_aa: CATSRGQGDSDTQYF
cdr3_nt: TGTGCCACCAGCAGGGGACAGGGGGATTCAGATACGCAGTATTTT

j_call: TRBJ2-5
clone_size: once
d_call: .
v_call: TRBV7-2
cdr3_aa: CASTKGGQKETQYF
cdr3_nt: TGTGCCAGCACCAAAGGGGGTCAGAAAGAGACCCAGTACTTC

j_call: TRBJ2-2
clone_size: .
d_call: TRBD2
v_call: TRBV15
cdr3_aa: CATSPPGGRGTGELFF
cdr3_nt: TGTGCCACCAGCCCCCCGGGGGGGAGAGGGACCGGGGAGCTGTTTTTT

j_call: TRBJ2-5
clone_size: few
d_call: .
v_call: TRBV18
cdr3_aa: CASSPQSAQETQYF
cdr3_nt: TGTGCCAGCTCACCACAGTCAGCACAAGAGACCCAGTACTTC